Shown below are 30 T cell receptor beta chains from a single sample sequenced in a study of cytomegalovirus exposure and HLA in healthy donors. 13 Jbeta primers and 60 Vbeta primers were used for the PCR. Clones were sequenced by immunoSEQ multiplex PCR, and TCRdb holds only the in-frame ones, with some missing. The sample yields roughly 100,000 clones, over 70% seen once. The specimen was PBMCs. The receptor set was obtained from a man aged 25 to 40 in good health and CMV-seronegative.

The table lists this clone with a few counts. This chain connects TRBV29-1 to TRBJ1-3; no clear D gene. This CDR3 region has 13 residues. Trimming shortened V by 0 bases and J by 2 bases, and 5 bases separated the two germline ends. Germline CDR1 is SQVTM and CDR2 is ANQGSEA. For the CDR3, the DNA is TGCAGCGTTGAAGATGTTACTGGAAACACCATATATTTT. This sequence encodes CSVEDVTGNTIYF.

The chain is built from TRBV11-2 and TRBJ2-1, with 7 bases identical to TRBD2. Germline V gives CDR1 SGHAT, CDR2 FQNNGV. CDR3 length equals 15 residues. Trimming cost V 2 bases and J 0 bases; bases outside gene matches: 1. The CDR3 DNA follows: TGTGCCAGCAGCTTAACTAGCGCCTCCTACAATGAGCAGTTCTTC. Amino acid sequence: CASSLTSASYNEQFF.

Here the CDR3 reads CASSFGGTDTQYF. DNA for the CDR3: TGTGCCAGCAGTTTCGGGGGGACAGATACGCAGTATTTT. The genes are TRBV28 and TRBJ2-3, with TRBD2 matching over 7 bases. V was clipped by 3 bases and J by 3 bases; unmatched bases: 0. The CDR3 is 13 residues long. Germline V CDR1 and CDR2: MDHEN, SYDVKM.

This chain uses TRBV4-2 with TRBJ2-1, with D possibly being TRBD2 (6 bases). CDR3 length: 16 residues. The germline gives CDR1 LGHNA, CDR2 YNFKEQ. The ends were cut back, 1 base at V and 7 bases at J, with 17 bases in the middle. The CDR3 loop reads CASSQAYGLRENEQFF. CDR3 in DNA: TGTGCCAGCAGCCAAGCCTACGGGCTACGGGAGAATGAGCAGTTCTTC.

V usage is TRBV28 and J usage is TRBJ1-5; 8 bases align to TRBD1. Germline values: CDR1 MDHEN, CDR2 SYDVKM. The CDR3 has 14 residues. V lost 2 bases and J lost 4; bases outside the gene matches: 1. The CDR3 DNA reads as TGTGCCAGCAGTTTAGGGACAGGTAATCAGCCCCAGCATTTT. Protein sequence: CASSLGTGNQPQHF. The full variable domain, its missing parts supplied by reference TRBV28 and TRBJ1-5, is DVKVTQSSRYLVKRTGEKVFLECVQDMDHENMFWYRQDPGLGLRLIYFSYDVKMKEKGDIPEGYSVSREKKERFSLILESASTNQTSMYLCASSLGTGNQPQHFGDGTRLSIL.

The chain joins TRBV6-6 to TRBJ1-6; possibly TRBD1 for D (5 bases). Germline V gene sequence: CDR1 MNHNY, CDR2 SVGAGI (reference sequence). Trimming removed 5 bases at V and 7 bases at J, with 15 bases between. The CDR3 has 15 residues. CDR3 amino acids: CASSLAGIGNSPLHF. CDR3 DNA sequence: TGTGCCAGCAGTCTGGCAGGGATAGGGAATTCACCCCTCCACTTT.

The chain combines TRBV19 with TRBJ2-1; unclear D gene. Trimming cost V 1 base and J 5 bases, with 9 bases left between them. Germline V gives CDR1 LNHDA, CDR2 SQIVND (reference sequence). This CDR3 is 14 amino acids long. DNA of the CDR3: TGTGCCAGTAGTATAGGGGCCGTCAACAATGAGCAGTTCTTC. Translated: CASSIGAVNNEQFF.

CDR3 amino acids: CASNPGANYGYTF. CDR3 sequence (DNA): TGCGCCAGCAATCCCGGAGCTAACTATGGCTACACCTTC. The chain couples TRBV5-1 to TRBJ1-2; D remains ambiguous. V was shortened by 6 bases and J by 0 bases, with 9 bases between the two germline ends. The CDR3 runs to 13 residues. Germline CDR1 is SGHRS and CDR2 is YFSETQ.

This rearrangement joins TRBV7-8 to TRBJ1-2; no definite D call. The V and J ends lost 4 bases and 7 bases respectively, with 7 bases between them. CDR1 SGHVS and CDR2 FQNEAQ come from the germline V gene. This CDR3 spans 11 amino acids. CDR3 amino acids: CASSSKLGYTF. The CDR3 nucleotides are TGTGCCAGCAGCTCCAAACTTGGCTACACCTTC.

The J gene is TRBJ1-5, the V gene TRBV19; 12 nucleotides agree with TRBD1. This CDR3 is 17 amino acids long. Germline V gene sequence: CDR1 LNHDA, CDR2 SQIVND (reference sequence). Unmatched junction bases numbered 7, after V lost 6 bases and J lost 1 base. The CDR3 here is CASRPGQGAESNQPQHF. The CDR3 nucleotides read TGTGCCAGTAGACCGGGACAGGGGGCCGAGAGCAATCAGCCCCAGCATTTT.

The sample holds a few counts of this clone. V usage is TRBV5-1 and J usage is TRBJ2-2; D perhaps matches TRBD2 (5 bases). Germline CDR1 and CDR2: SGHRS and YFSETQ. The V and J ends lost 4 bases and 0 bases respectively, with 13 bases between them. CDR3 length equals 16 residues. CDR3 sequence reads: CASSLKDSANTGELFF. CDR3 nucleotides: TGCGCCAGCAGCCTAAAGGACTCGGCGAACACCGGGGAGCTGTTTTTT.

A few counts support this clone. This chain joins TRBV19 and TRBJ2-1, with D maybe TRBD2 (6 bases). This CDR3 comprises 14 residues. In germline, CDR1 is LNHDA, CDR2 SQIVND (reference sequence). The V gene lost 3 bases and the J gene lost 5 bases, with 11 bases spanning the gap. The CDR3, as DNA: TGTGCCAGTAGTATTAGGGCGGGGAACAATGAGCAGTTCTTC. This translates into CASSIRAGNNEQFF.

The chain links TRBV5-1 to TRBJ1-4; D not certain. The CDR3 is 14 amino acids. V lost 0 bases and J lost 7, with 10 bases in between. Germline V CDR1 and CDR2: SGHRS, YFSETQ. The CDR3 region is CASSLDTVPEKLFF. CDR3 in DNA: TGCGCCAGCAGCTTGGATACAGTACCTGAAAAACTGTTTTTT.

This clone occurred a few times. The genes are TRBV4-3 and TRBJ2-1; 11 positions agree with TRBD2. V shed 4 bases and J 3 bases; nucleotides not matched to a gene: 5. This CDR3 is built from 16 residues. CDR1 and CDR2 (germline): LGHNA, YSLEER. Here the CDR3 reads CASSLVAGGDYNEQFF. The CDR3 bases are TGCGCCAGCAGCCTTGTAGCGGGAGGGGACTACAATGAGCAGTTCTTC.

This chain links TRBV19 with TRBJ2-1; 13 nucleotides agree with TRBD2. The CDR3 runs 15 residues. V lost 2 bases, J lost 9 bases, and 4 bases stayed unmatched. Germline CDR1 reads LNHDA; CDR2 reads SQIVND (reference sequence). The CDR3 reads CASSIRTSGSLEQFF. CDR3 in DNA: TGTGCCAGTAGTATAAGGACTAGCGGGAGTCTTGAGCAGTTCTTC.

The chain employs TRBV4-1 and TRBJ2-7; 10 positions agree with TRBD2. Trimming at V came to 1 base and at J to 0 bases, leaving 6 bases not matched to a gene. Germline CDR1 and CDR2: MGHRA and YSYEKL. The CDR3 runs 17 residues. CDR3 sequence: CASSQGRRTSGSYEQYF. CDR3 DNA sequence: TGCGCCAGCAGCCAAGGTCGAAGGACTAGCGGCTCCTACGAGCAGTACTTC.

V usage is TRBV6-6 and J usage is TRBJ2-7, with a tentative D call TRBD1 (7 bases). V was pared by 6 bases and J by 2 bases, with 17 bases between. Germline V lookup: CDR1 MNHNY, CDR2 SVGAGI (reference sequence). The CDR3 extends over 15 amino acids. The CDR3 DNA follows: TGTGCCAGCAGACCAGGGGGGCTTGGGCCCTACGAGCAGTACTTC. Protein product: CASRPGGLGPYEQYF.

For this clone: Other DNA sequences in this sample translate to the same CDR3. The chain links TRBV5-6 to TRBJ2-3, with TRBD2 matching over 8 bases. Germline CDR1 reads SGHDT; CDR2 reads YYEEEE. The CDR3 consists of 15 residues. V shed 2 bases, J shed 0 bases, and the junction held 2 bases outside the gene matches. In DNA form, the CDR3 reads TGTGCCAGCAGCTTAGGCGGGGGGAGCACAGATACGCAGTATTTT. It is translated as CASSLGGGSTDTQYF.

This clone was seen only a few times. CDR3 DNA sequence: TGTGCCAGCAGTCGACGGGACAGGGGCGAGCAGTACTTC. Amino acids: CASSRRDRGEQYF. The chain is built from TRBV6-5 and TRBJ2-7; the match to TRBD1 covers 10 bases. The CDR3 contains 13 residues. Germline V gene data show CDR1 as MNHEY and CDR2 as SVGAGI. V was pared by 5 bases and J by 6 bases, with 4 bases of the junction left unmatched.

This clone was recorded once. V usage is TRBV29-1 and J usage is TRBJ2-2; 10 positions match TRBD2. The CDR3 loop spans 13 amino acids. Losses at the gene ends were 5 bases for V and 7 bases for J; bases not matched to a gene: 4. From germline, CDR1 is SQVTM and CDR2 ANQGSEA. The CDR3 DNA is TGCAGCGTTTCAGCGGGAGGGAGCGGGGAGCTGTTTTTT. Its translation: CSVSAGGSGELFF.

This chain uses TRBV5-6 with TRBJ1-2; 7 bases are shared with TRBD1. Trimming at V came to 2 bases and at J to 6 bases, leaving 7 bases not matched to a gene. The CDR3 covers 14 residues. The V gene's germline CDR1 is SGHDT and CDR2 YYEEEE. CDR3: CASSLRGRGNGYTF. The CDR3 DNA follows: TGTGCCAGCAGCTTAAGGGGGCGAGGTAATGGCTACACCTTC.

This clone was seen just once. This chain links TRBV7-9 with TRBJ1-1; no clear D. This CDR3 has 15 residues. Between the trimmed V and J ends, which lost 6 bases and 1 base, there was a span of 15 bases. Per the germline V gene, CDR1 is SEHNR and CDR2 is FQNEAQ (reference sequence). CDR3 nucleotide sequence: TGTGCCAGCAGTTCCACCCAACCCGGGAACACTGAAGCTTTCTTT. Translated: CASSSTQPGNTEAFF.

The chain joins TRBV5-6 to TRBJ2-7, with 9 bases that match TRBD2. The CDR3 length is 18 residues. CDR1 and CDR2 from the germline V gene are SGHDT and YYEEEE. Losses at the gene ends were 4 bases for V and 7 bases for J; bases not matched to a gene: 21. CDR3 region: CASSPWRVLAGTAKEQYF. CDR3 in DNA: TGTGCCAGCAGCCCCTGGAGGGTCCTAGCGGGAACAGCCAAGGAGCAGTACTTC.

The gene calls are TRBV19 and TRBJ2-1, with 7 bases identical to TRBD1. The germline V gene has CDR1 LNHDA and CDR2 SQIVND (reference sequence). V was pared by 7 bases and J by 8 bases, with 8 bases of the junction left unmatched. The length of the CDR3 is 13 residues. The CDR3 region is CASNTGQPDEQFF. The CDR3 nucleotides read TGTGCCAGTAATACGGGACAGCCGGATGAGCAGTTCTTC.

The CDR3 protein is CASTLPGSFEQYF. The CDR3 bases are TGTGCCAGCACCCTCCCGGGGTCGTTCGAGCAGTACTTC. The chain links TRBV28 to TRBJ2-7; possible D gene TRBD2, 5 bases. The length of the CDR3 is 13 residues. Per germline, CDR1 MDHEN and CDR2 SYDVKM. Trimming cost V 7 bases and J 6 bases, with 16 bases left between them.

The chain has TRBV29-1 and TRBJ1-1, with a possible D match to TRBD1 (5 bases). The CDR3 extends over 16 amino acids. V was trimmed by 3 bases and J by 7 bases, leaving 24 bases between them. Germline CDR1 reads SQVTM; CDR2 reads ANQGSEA. CDR3 in amino acids: CSVDSFDSFVGSEAFF. As DNA, the CDR3 is TGCAGCGTTGATAGTTTTGACAGTTTCGTGGGCAGTGAAGCTTTCTTT.

The rearrangement uses TRBV30 and TRBJ1-6; D gene uncertain. V was pared by 2 bases and J by 3 bases, with 8 bases between. CDR1 GTSNPN and CDR2 SVGIG come from the germline V gene (reference sequence). The CDR3 consists of 14 residues. The CDR3 DNA sequence: TGTGCCTGGAGTTGGCCCAGCTATAATTCACCCCTCCACTTT. Its translation: CAWSWPSYNSPLHF.

The genes are TRBV30 and TRBJ2-1; 13 bases fit TRBD2. V lost 1 base and J lost 1; bases outside the gene matches: 7. CDR3 length: 18 residues. Germline CDR1 reads GTSNPN; CDR2 reads SVGIG (reference sequence). The CDR3 bases are TGTGCCTGGAGTGGCGGGACTAGCGGGGTTACATCCTACAATGAGCAGTTCTTC. This gives the protein CAWSGGTSGVTSYNEQFF.

The chain links TRBV6-5 to TRBJ2-7; 9 bases agree with TRBD1. The germline V gene has CDR1 MNHEY and CDR2 SVGAGI. The J segment lost 6 bases and the V segment lost 4 bases, leaving 13 bases of the junction unmatched. The CDR3 consists of 16 residues. The CDR3 DNA sequence: TGTGCCAGCAGTTCTCAGAGGGGGACAGGGTCCCTCGAGCAGTACTTC. This gives the protein CASSSQRGTGSLEQYF.

The chain uses TRBV5-1 and TRBJ2-7; TRBD1 matches at 10 bases. The germline V gene has CDR1 SGHRS and CDR2 YFSETQ. The trim removed 4 bases at V and 2 bases at J, leaving 6 bases unmatched. CDR3 length: 15 amino acids. The CDR3 nucleotides read TGCGCCAGCAGCCCCTGGACAGGGGGAACCTACGAGCAGTACTTC. Its translation is CASSPWTGGTYEQYF.